Listed below are T cell receptor beta chains from one sample, sequenced in a study of identifying expanded T cells in peripheral blood. This table comes from immunoSEQ multiplex PCR, and its TCRdb copy is limited to in-frame clones, with some not included. The sample carries 70,000 to 100,000 clones, about 86% recorded once. Material for sequencing was blood. These receptors were collected from a person between 18 and 75 years old in good health. Each CDR3 is given without its conserved first and last residue.

j_call v_call cdr3_aa
TRBJ1-2 TRBV18 ASSPSRDRGYSYGYT
TRBJ2-6 TRBV27 ASRGGVSGANVLT
TRBJ1-2 TRBV30 ACLDEEGYT
TRBJ1-1 TRBV9 ASSVVSRHTEAF
TRBJ1-2 TRBV7-9 ASSPDPLHYGYT
TRBJ2-1 TRBV6-5 ASSYVGIEQF
TRBJ1-1 TRBV6-5 ASTYFGQAYTEAF
TRBJ2-7 TRBV2 ASSELGTVYEQY
TRBJ1-2 TRBV2 ASASSRGRDSSGYT
TRBJ1-3 TRBV19 ASSTLDSSGNTIY
TRBJ1-6 TRBV4-3 ASSQDSRQGRSPLH
TRBJ1-2 TRBV7-6 ASSLDRTGYGYT
TRBJ2-1 TRBV13 ASSPPGGTYNEQF
TRBJ1-2 TRBV5-1 ASSPDNLRGYT
TRBJ2-5 TRBV2 ASLRGSSVRTQY
TRBJ1-1 TRBV11-1 ASSGWGGPAAEAF
TRBJ2-3 TRBV7-9 ASSSTGSGADTQY